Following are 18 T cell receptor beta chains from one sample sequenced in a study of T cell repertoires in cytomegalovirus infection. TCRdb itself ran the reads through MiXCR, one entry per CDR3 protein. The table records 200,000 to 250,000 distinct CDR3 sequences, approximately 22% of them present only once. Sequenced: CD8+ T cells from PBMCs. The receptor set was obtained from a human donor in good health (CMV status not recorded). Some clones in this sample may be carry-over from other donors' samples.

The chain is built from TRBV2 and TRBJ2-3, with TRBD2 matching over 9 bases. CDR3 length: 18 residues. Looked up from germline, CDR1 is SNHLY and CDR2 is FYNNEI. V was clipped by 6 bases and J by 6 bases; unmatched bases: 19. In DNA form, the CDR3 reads TGTGCCAGCAGCCCGACGCCCGCTGCTAGCGGGGCGTTGGATACGCAGTATTTT. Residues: CASSPTPAASGALDTQYF. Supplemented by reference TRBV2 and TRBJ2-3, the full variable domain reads EPEVTQTPSHQVTQMGQEVILRCVPISNHLYFYWYRQILGQKVEFLVSFYNNEISEKSEIFDDQFSVERPDGSNFTLKIRSTKLEDSAMYFCASSPTPAASGALDTQYFGPGTRLTVL.

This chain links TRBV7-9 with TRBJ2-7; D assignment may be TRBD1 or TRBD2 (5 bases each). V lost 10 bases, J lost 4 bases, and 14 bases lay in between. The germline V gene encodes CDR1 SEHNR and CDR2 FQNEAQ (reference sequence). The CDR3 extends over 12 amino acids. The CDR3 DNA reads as TGTGCCACCTTGGGGGAGCATTACGAGCAGTACTTC. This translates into CATLGEHYEQYF.

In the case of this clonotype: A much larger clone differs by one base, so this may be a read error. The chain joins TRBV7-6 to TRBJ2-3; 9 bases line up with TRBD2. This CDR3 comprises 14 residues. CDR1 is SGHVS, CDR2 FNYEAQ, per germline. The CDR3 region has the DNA TGTGTCAGCAGCTGGGGCGGGGGGGCGGATACGCAGTATTTT. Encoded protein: CVSSWGGGADTQYF.

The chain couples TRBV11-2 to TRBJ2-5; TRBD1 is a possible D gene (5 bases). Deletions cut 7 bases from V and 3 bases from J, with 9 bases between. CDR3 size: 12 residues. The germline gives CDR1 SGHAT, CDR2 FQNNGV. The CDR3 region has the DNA TGTGCCAGCACCGACAGTGAAGAGACCCAGTACTTC. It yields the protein CASTDSEETQYF. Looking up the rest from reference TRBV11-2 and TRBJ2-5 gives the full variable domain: EAGVAQSPRYKIIEKRQSVAFWCNPISGHATLYWYQQILGQGPKLLIQFQNNGVVDDSQLPKDRFSAERLKGVDSTLKIQPAKLEDSAVYLCASTDSEETQYFGPGTRLLVL.

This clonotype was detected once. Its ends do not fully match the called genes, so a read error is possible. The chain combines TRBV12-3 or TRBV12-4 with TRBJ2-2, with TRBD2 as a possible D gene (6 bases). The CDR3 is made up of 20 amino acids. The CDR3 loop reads CASSLGLITVAGRWTGELFF. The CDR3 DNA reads TGTGCCAGCAGCTTAGGGCTAATTACGGTGGCGGGACGATGGACCGGGGAGCTGTTTTTT.

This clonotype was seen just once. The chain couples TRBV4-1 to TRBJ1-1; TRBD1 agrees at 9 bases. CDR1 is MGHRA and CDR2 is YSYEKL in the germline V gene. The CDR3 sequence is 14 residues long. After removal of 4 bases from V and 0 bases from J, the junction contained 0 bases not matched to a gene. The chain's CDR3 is CASSRDRVNTEAFF. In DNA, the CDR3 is TGCGCCAGCAGCCGGGACAGGGTGAACACTGAAGCTTTCTTT.

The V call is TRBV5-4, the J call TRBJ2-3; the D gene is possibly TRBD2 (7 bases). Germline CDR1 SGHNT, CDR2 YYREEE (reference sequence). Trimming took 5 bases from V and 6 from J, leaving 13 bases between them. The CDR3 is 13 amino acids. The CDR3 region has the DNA TGTGCCAGCAGTTTCGCGGGGGCGGATACGCAGTATTTT. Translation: CASSFAGADTQYF.

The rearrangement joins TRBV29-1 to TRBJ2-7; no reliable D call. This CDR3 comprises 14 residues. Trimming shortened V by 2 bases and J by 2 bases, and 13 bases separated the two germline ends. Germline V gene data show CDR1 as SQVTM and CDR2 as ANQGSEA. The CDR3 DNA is TGCAGCGTTGAATTAAGGGCCCGGGCCTACGAGCAGTACTTC. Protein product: CSVELRARAYEQYF.

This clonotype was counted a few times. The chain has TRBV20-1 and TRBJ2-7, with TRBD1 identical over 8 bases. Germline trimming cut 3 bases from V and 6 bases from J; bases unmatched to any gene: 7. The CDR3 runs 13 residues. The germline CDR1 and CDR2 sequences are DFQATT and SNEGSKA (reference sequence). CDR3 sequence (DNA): TGCAGTGCTAGTCCCGGACAGGGCGGCGAGCAGTACTTC. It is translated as CSASPGQGGEQYF.

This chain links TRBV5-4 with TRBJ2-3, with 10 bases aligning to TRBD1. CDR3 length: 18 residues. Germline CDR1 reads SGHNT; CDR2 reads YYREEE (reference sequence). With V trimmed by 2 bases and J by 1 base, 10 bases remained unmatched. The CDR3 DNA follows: TGTGCCAGCAGCTTTGCGGCCGGGACAGGGGACCGCACAGATACGCAGTATTTT. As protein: CASSFAAGTGDRTDTQYF.

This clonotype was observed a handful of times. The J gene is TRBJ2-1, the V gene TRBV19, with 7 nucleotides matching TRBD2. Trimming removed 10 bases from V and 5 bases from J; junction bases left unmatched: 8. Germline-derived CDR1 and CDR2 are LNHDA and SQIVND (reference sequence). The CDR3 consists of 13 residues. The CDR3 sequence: CATGWGGDNEQFF. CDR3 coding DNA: TGTGCCACGGGGTGGGGGGGGGACAATGAGCAGTTCTTC.

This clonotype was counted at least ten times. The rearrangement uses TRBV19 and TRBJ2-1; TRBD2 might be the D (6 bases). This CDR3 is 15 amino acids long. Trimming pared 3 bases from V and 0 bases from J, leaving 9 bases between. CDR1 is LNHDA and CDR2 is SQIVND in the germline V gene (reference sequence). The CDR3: CASSIAGSSYNEQFF. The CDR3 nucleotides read TGTGCCAGTAGTATCGCGGGGAGCTCCTACAATGAGCAGTTCTTC.

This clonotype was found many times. CDR3 nucleotide sequence: TGTGCCAGCAGTGACCATGACAGGGGGGCCTACAATGAGCAGTTCTTC. Encoded protein: CASSDHDRGAYNEQFF. The rearrangement uses TRBV2 and TRBJ2-1, with 9 bases matching TRBD1. Germline CDR1 is SNHLY and CDR2 is FYNNEI. The CDR3 is made up of 16 amino acids. V lost 3 bases, J lost 2 bases, and 5 bases stayed unmatched. The full variable domain, with the rest looked up from reference TRBV2 and TRBJ2-1, is EPEVTQTPSHQVTQMGQEVILRCVPISNHLYFYWYRQILGQKVEFLVSFYNNEISEKSEIFDDQFSVERPDGSNFTLKIRSTKLEDSAMYFCASSDHDRGAYNEQFFGPGTRLTVL.

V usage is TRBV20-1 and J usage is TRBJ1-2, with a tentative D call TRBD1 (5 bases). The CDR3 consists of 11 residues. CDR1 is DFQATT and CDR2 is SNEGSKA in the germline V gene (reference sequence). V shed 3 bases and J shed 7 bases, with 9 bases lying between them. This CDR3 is CSASGDLGYTF. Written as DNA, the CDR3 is TGCAGTGCTAGCGGGGACCTTGGCTACACCTTC.

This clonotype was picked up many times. DNA for the CDR3: TGTGCCAGCAGTTACTCGAGTGGGAGTGCAGATACGCAGTATTTT. Translated, it gives CASSYSSGSADTQYF. The rearrangement joins TRBV6-5 to TRBJ2-3; possible D gene TRBD2, 5 bases. Germline lookup yields CDR1 MNHEY and CDR2 SVGAGI. Trimming took off 0 bases at V and 4 bases at J, with 11 bases between the two ends. The CDR3 is 15 residues long.

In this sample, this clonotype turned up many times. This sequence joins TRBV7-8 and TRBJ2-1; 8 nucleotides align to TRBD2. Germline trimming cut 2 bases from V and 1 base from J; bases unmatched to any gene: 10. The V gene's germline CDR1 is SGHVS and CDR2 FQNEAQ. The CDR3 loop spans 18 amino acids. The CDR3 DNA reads TGTGCCAGCAGCTTACGAGCGGGGGACTCTTCTTCCTACAATGAGCAGTTCTTC. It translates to CASSLRAGDSSSYNEQFF.

The CDR3 DNA reads TGTGCCAGCAGTTACAACGTCTTAAGCTCCTACGAGCAGTACTTC. Translated, it gives CASSYNVLSSYEQYF. This rearrangement joins TRBV28 to TRBJ2-7; D remains ambiguous. This CDR3 has 15 amino acids. The V gene's germline CDR1 is MDHEN and CDR2 SYDVKM. V lost 4 bases to trimming and J lost 0 bases, with 13 bases between them. The full variable domain, with the rest looked up from reference TRBV28 and TRBJ2-7, is DVKVTQSSRYLVKRTGEKVFLECVQDMDHENMFWYRQDPGLGLRLIYFSYDVKMKEKGDIPEGYSVSREKKERFSLILESASTNQTSMYLCASSYNVLSSYEQYFGPGTRLTVT.

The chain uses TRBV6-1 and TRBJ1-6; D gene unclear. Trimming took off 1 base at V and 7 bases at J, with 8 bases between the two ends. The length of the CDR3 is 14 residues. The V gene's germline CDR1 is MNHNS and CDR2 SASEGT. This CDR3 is CASSEGLGNSPLHF. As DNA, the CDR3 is TGTGCCAGCAGTGAAGGTTTGGGGAATTCACCCCTCCACTTT.